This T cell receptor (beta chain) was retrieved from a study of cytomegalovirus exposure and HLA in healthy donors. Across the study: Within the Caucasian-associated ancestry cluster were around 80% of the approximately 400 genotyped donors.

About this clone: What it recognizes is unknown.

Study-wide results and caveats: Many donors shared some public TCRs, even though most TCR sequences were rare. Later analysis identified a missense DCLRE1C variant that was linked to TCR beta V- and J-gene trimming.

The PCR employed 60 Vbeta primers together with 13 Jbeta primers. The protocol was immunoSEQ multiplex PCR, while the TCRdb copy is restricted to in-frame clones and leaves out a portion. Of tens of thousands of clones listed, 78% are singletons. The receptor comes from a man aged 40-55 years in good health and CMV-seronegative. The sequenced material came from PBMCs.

CDR3: CASSLGDRVGDTQYF. The CDR3 DNA follows: TGCGCCAGCAGCTTGGGGGACAGAGTTGGGGATACGCAGTATTTT. V is TRBV5-1 and J is TRBJ2-3; TRBD1 matches 7 bases. This CDR3 is 15 amino acids long. V shed 0 bases and J 6 bases; nucleotides not matched to a gene: 7. Germline CDR1 and CDR2: SGHRS and YFSETQ.